This entry lists 5 T cell receptor beta chains sequenced from one sample in a study of T cell repertoires in cytomegalovirus infection. Their recognized antigens are unknown. MiXCR, run by TCRdb on the reads, gives a single entry per CDR3 protein. The sample has more than 85,000 distinct CDR3 sequences; about 30% are singletons. The specimen was CD8+ T cells from cultured PBMCs, collected from culture after CMV antigen stimulation. These receptor sequences come from a human donor in good health (CMV status not recorded). Some clones in this sample may be carry-over from other donors' samples.

This clonotype was seen a few times. V usage is TRBV5-1 and J usage is TRBJ2-1; 7 bases agree with TRBD1. Germline loops: CDR1 SGHRS, CDR2 YFSETQ. Unmatched junction bases numbered 3, after V lost 2 bases and J lost 1 base. This CDR3 contains 15 residues. The CDR3 DNA follows: TGCGCCAGCAGCTTAACAGGGGTATCCTACAATGAGCAGTTCTTC. It encodes CASSLTGVSYNEQFF.

The table lists this clonotype with many counts. The V gene is TRBV6-1, the J gene TRBJ2-5; tentative D call: TRBD1 (6 bases). V shed 5 bases and J shed 0 bases, with 16 bases lying between them. Per the germline V gene, CDR1 is MNHNS and CDR2 is SASEGT. The CDR3 covers 16 residues. The chain's CDR3 is CASSFPAGEYQETQYF. CDR3 sequence (DNA): TGTGCCAGCAGTTTCCCCGCAGGGGAATACCAAGAGACCCAGTACTTC.

This sequence joins TRBV6-5 and TRBJ1-1, with D maybe TRBD1 (6 bases). Per germline, CDR1 MNHEY and CDR2 SVGAGI. The CDR3 loop spans 15 amino acids. Trimming took 0 bases from V and 5 from J, leaving 13 bases between them. The CDR3 sequence: CASSYSRGGFTEAFF. Written as DNA, the CDR3 is TGTGCCAGCAGTTACTCGCGCGGGGGCTTTACTGAAGCTTTCTTT.

This chain joins TRBV25-1 and TRBJ1-1; 9 nucleotides agree with TRBD1. This CDR3 comprises 13 residues. V gave up 7 bases and J gave up 6 bases; unmatched junction bases: 6. Germline V CDR1 and CDR2: MGHDK, SYGVNS. CDR3 sequence reads: CASTLTGGPEAFF. CDR3 coding DNA: TGTGCCAGCACCCTAACAGGGGGCCCTGAAGCTTTCTTT.

In its sample, this clonotype was seen a few times. The chain links TRBV27 to TRBJ2-3; D is possibly TRBD1 (6 bases). Germline-derived CDR1 and CDR2 are MNHEY and SMNVEV (reference sequence). The CDR3 consists of 14 residues. The V and J ends lost 2 bases and 5 bases respectively, with 11 bases between them. In DNA form, the CDR3 reads TGTGCCAGCAGTTTAACGACAGGCGGAGATACGCAGTATTTT. It codes for CASSLTTGGDTQYF.